These 21 T cell receptor beta chains share one sample of origin, sequenced in a study of blood T cell repertoires in COVID-19. Repertoires were generated with immunoSEQ multiplex PCR, while TCRdb's copy carries only in-frame clones and drops some. The sample contains 150,000 or so clones, approximately 80% of which appear only once. The sample was peripheral blood. The origin of the receptors is a woman older than 75 with acute or convalescent COVID-19.

The chain recombines TRBV5-5 with TRBJ1-6; perhaps TRBD1 as D (5 bases). The V end lost 7 bases, the J end lost 13 bases, and 21 bases lay between the germline ends. The CDR3 spans 14 residues. Germline CDR1 reads SGHKS; CDR2 reads YYEKEE (reference sequence). CDR3 DNA sequence: TGTGCCAGCGGCGGGGGTAAGAGCCTTCTCCCCCTCCACTTT. Amino acids: CASGGGKSLLPLHF. Based on the CDR3 plus reference TRBV5-5 and TRBJ1-6, the full variable domain is DAGVTQSPTHLIKTRGQQVTLRCSPISGHKSVSWYQQVLGQGPQFIFQYYEKEERGRGNFPDRFSARQFPNYSSELNVNALLLGDSALYLCASGGGKSLLPLHFGNGTRLTVT.

This chain uses TRBV12-3 or TRBV12-4 with TRBJ1-1, with a tentative D call TRBD1 (6 bases). The germline V and J ends were trimmed by 6 bases and 3 bases, with 11 bases remaining between them. The CDR3 is 13 amino acids. The CDR3 spells CASSLDRYTEAFF. CDR3 coding DNA: TGTGCCAGCAGCTTGGACAGATACACTGAAGCTTTCTTT.

The chain employs TRBV5-1 and TRBJ1-5; no firm D call. The CDR3 runs to 14 residues. The V gene lost 0 bases and the J gene lost 6 bases, with 10 bases spanning the gap. Per germline, CDR1 SGHRS and CDR2 YFSETQ. CDR3 loop: CASSLATTGQPQHF. CDR3 sequence (DNA): TGCGCCAGCAGCTTGGCAACTACGGGTCAGCCCCAGCATTTT.

A few counts support this clone. The rearrangement links TRBV18 to TRBJ1-1; 7 bases agree with TRBD1. This CDR3 region has 15 residues. In germline, CDR1 is KGHSH, CDR2 LQKENI. The V segment lost 5 bases and the J segment 0 bases; nucleotides outside the gene matches: 6. In DNA, the CDR3 is TGTGCCAGCTCAGAGACAGGGAGAATGAACACTGAAGCTTTCTTT. This gives the protein CASSETGRMNTEAFF.

This clone has a handful of counts. The gene calls are TRBV10-2 and TRBJ1-1, with 7 bases lining up with TRBD1. The J segment lost 2 bases and the V segment lost 2 bases, leaving 2 bases of the junction unmatched. This CDR3 is built from 14 residues. Germline assignment: CDR1 WSHSY and CDR2 SAAADI. The CDR3 sequence is CASSEDRANTEAFF. The CDR3 DNA is TGCGCCAGCAGTGAGGACAGGGCCAACACTGAAGCTTTCTTT.

V and J are TRBV6-5 and TRBJ1-2; the D is unclear. The V end was cut by 6 bases, the J end by 3 bases, with 14 bases between. Per the germline V gene, CDR1 is MNHEY and CDR2 is SVGAGI. CDR3 length: 14 residues. The CDR3 DNA sequence: TGTGCCAGCAGCTACACGACAAGTGACTATGGCTACACCTTC. Translating it yields CASSYTTSDYGYTF.

This clone was observed a single time. This chain joins TRBV9 and TRBJ1-1, with TRBD1 matching over 8 bases. The CDR3 sequence is 18 residues long. V lost 2 bases to trimming and J lost 3 bases; unmatched junction nucleotides: 15. Germline CDR1 and CDR2: SGDLS and YYNGEE. For the CDR3, the DNA is TGTGCCAGCAGCGTTTATGACAGGGGCGCCTTAGAAGACACTGAAGCTTTCTTT. Amino acid sequence: CASSVYDRGALEDTEAFF.

This rearrangement joins TRBV9 to TRBJ2-7, with 9 bases aligning to TRBD1. The CDR3 is made up of 13 amino acids. Germline V gives CDR1 SGDLS, CDR2 YYNGEE. V gave up 4 bases and J gave up 12 bases; unmatched junction bases: 11. In nucleotides, the CDR3 is TGTGCCAGCAGCATCTCGGTTGGGGACAGGGTGTACTTC. Translating gives CASSISVGDRVYF.

This clone appeared once. This chain uses TRBV18 with TRBJ2-6, with D perhaps TRBD2 (5 bases). Between the trimmed V and J ends, which lost 1 base and 11 bases, there was a span of 9 bases. This CDR3 has 13 residues. Germline CDR1 is KGHSH and CDR2 is LQKENI. This chain's CDR3 is CASSPRFGDVLTF. In nucleotides, the CDR3 is TGTGCCAGCTCACCACGATTCGGGGACGTCCTGACTTTC.

This chain uses TRBV5-6 with TRBJ2-7; TRBD1 matches 7 bases. Germline loops: CDR1 SGHDT, CDR2 YYEEEE. V gave up 4 bases and J gave up 0 bases; unmatched junction bases: 7. The CDR3 spans 15 residues. CDR3 region: CASSTGASASYEQYF. The CDR3 coding sequence is TGTGCCAGCAGCACAGGGGCCTCCGCCTCCTACGAGCAGTACTTC.

The chain has TRBV4-1 and TRBJ1-6; 9 bases align to TRBD1. V was pared by 4 bases and J by 5 bases, with 21 bases of the junction left unmatched. Germline CDR1 reads MGHRA; CDR2 reads YSYEKL. The CDR3 loop spans 21 amino acids. The CDR3 sequence is CASSRQMGGQGSKENNSPLHF. DNA for the CDR3: TGCGCCAGCAGCCGCCAGATGGGGGGACAGGGTAGTAAAGAGAATAATTCACCCCTCCACTTT.

The V and J genes are TRBV11-1 and TRBJ2-3; TRBD2 matches at 10 bases. The CDR3 totals 15 residues. Germline-derived CDR1 and CDR2 are SGHAT and FQDESV (reference sequence). V gave up 5 bases and J gave up 2 bases; unmatched junction bases: 4. This chain's CDR3 is CASSVLAGNTDTQYF. The CDR3 DNA reads as TGTGCCAGCAGCGTACTAGCGGGGAACACAGATACGCAGTATTTT.

The chain links TRBV5-1 to TRBJ2-7, with D possibly matching TRBD2 (6 bases). The CDR3 consists of 14 residues. Germline values: CDR1 SGHRS, CDR2 YFSETQ. The V end was cut by 4 bases, the J end by 2 bases, with 13 bases between. Here the CDR3 DNA reads TGCGCCAGCAGCCCCGGGACTTTGACCTACGAGCAGTACTTC. This encodes CASSPGTLTYEQYF.

The gene calls are TRBV11-2 and TRBJ1-5, with D maybe TRBD1 (6 bases). Germline-derived CDR1 and CDR2 are SGHAT and FQNNGV. Trimming left V 7 bases short and J 7 bases short, with 17 bases between. This CDR3 comprises 14 residues. CDR3 bases: TGTGCCAGCAACTCGGACAGCCTATTCCAGCCCCAGCATTTT. Amino acids: CASNSDSLFQPQHF.

The genes are TRBV7-2 and TRBJ2-7; possible D gene TRBD1, 7 bases. Germline V lookup: CDR1 SGHTA, CDR2 FQGNSA. This CDR3 has 12 residues. Trimming removed 5 bases from V and 12 bases from J, with 17 bases in between. The CDR3 nucleotides read TGTGCCAGCAGCCAAGACAGGGAGGTTAGGTACTTC. This sequence encodes CASSQDREVRYF.

The genes are TRBV18 and TRBJ2-1, with TRBD2 matching 11 bases. This CDR3 contains 15 residues. Germline V CDR1 and CDR2: KGHSH, LQKENI. The J segment lost 6 bases and the V segment lost 3 bases, leaving 4 bases of the junction unmatched. DNA for the CDR3: TGTGCCAGCTCACCGCCGGGACTAGCGGTCAATGAGCAGTTCTTC. Amino acids: CASSPPGLAVNEQFF.

The CDR3 sequence is CSALGNEAFF. CDR3 nucleotides: TGCAGCGCCCTTGGCAATGAAGCTTTCTTT. The chain recombines TRBV29-1 with TRBJ1-1; D is ambiguous. This CDR3 has 10 residues. Trimming removed 7 bases at V and 7 bases at J, with 10 bases between. Germline V lookup: CDR1 SQVTM, CDR2 ANQGSEA.

The chain couples TRBV4-1 to TRBJ2-5, with TRBD1 as a possible D gene (5 bases). V shed 0 bases and J shed 1 base, with 12 bases lying between them. Germline loops: CDR1 MGHRA, CDR2 YSYEKL. This CDR3 spans 16 amino acids. The CDR3 region is CASSQDGQGPQETQYF. Written as DNA, the CDR3 is TGCGCCAGCAGCCAAGATGGGCAGGGCCCCCAAGAGACCCAGTACTTC.

The V gene is TRBV27, the J gene TRBJ2-2; 7 bases are shared with TRBD2. Germline V lookup: CDR1 MNHEY, CDR2 SMNVEV (reference sequence). J gave up 5 bases and V 3 bases, and 12 bases lay outside the gene matches. The CDR3 is 17 amino acids. DNA for the CDR3: TGTGCCAGCAGTTTTGGGTCCGGACTAGTATTAACCGGGGAGCTGTTTTTT. It specifies CASSFGSGLVLTGELFF.

The chain uses TRBV27 and TRBJ1-2; D remains unclear. The length of the CDR3 is 13 residues. V shed 3 bases and J shed 1 base, with 6 bases lying between them. The germline CDR1 and CDR2 sequences are MNHEY and SMNVEV (reference sequence). This CDR3 reads CASSFSVNYGYTF. CDR3 nucleotides: TGTGCCAGCAGTTTCTCGGTTAACTATGGCTACACCTTC.

The chain combines TRBV20-1 with TRBJ2-7; D unclear. Trimming took off 2 bases at V and 3 bases at J, with 5 bases between the two ends. Germline CDR1 reads DFQATT; CDR2 reads SNEGSKA (reference sequence). CDR3 length: 11 residues. The chain's CDR3 is CSARHFYEQYF. The CDR3 DNA follows: TGCAGTGCTAGACACTTCTACGAGCAGTACTTC.